The rows below give T cell receptor beta chains drawn from one sample of a study of vaccination and CD4 T cells after COVID-19. TCRdb ran MiXCR on the PCR reads and lists one entry per CDR3 protein. The profile shows approximately 15,000 distinct CDR3 sequences, roughly 41% of them singletons. Their antigens are not known. The input for sequencing was CD4+ T cells from blood, cultured in vitro, taken before SARS-CoV-2 vaccination. Receptors originate from a human donor who received a COVID-19 vaccine. CDR3s include the opening cysteine and the closing phenylalanine or tryptophan. D genes are given only for firm matches. Only part of the rows carry a size: once, few, many, or a class if the clone is expanded.

>NA|TRBJ1-2|TRBV15|TRBD1
CATSRDQGVVDYGYTF
TGTGCCACCAGCAGAGATCAGGGGGTGGTGGACTATGGCTACACCTTC
>few|TRBJ2-3|TRBV10-3|NA
CAISGGRGSADTQYF
TGTGCCATCAGTGGGGGGAGAGGTAGCGCAGATACGCAGTATTTT
>medium-sized|TRBJ2-5|TRBV20-1|TRBD2
CSASGGSGAQQETQYF
TGCAGTGCTAGTGGGGGTAGCGGGGCGCAACAAGAGACCCAGTACTTC
>few|TRBJ1-2|TRBV6-1|TRBD1
CASSGLTGRNGYTF
TGTGCCAGCAGTGGTCTGACAGGGCGAAATGGCTACACCTTC
>NA|TRBJ2-1|TRBV24-1|NA
CATSRVSYNEQFF
TGTGCCACCAGTCGCGTCTCCTACAATGAGCAGTTCTTC
>NA|TRBJ2-2|TRBV12-3/TRBV12-4|NA
CASTSGVGNTGELFF
TGTGCCAGCACCAGTGGGGTTGGGAACACCGGGGAGCTGTTTTTT
>NA|TRBJ1-2|TRBV28|TRBD1
CASSPGQEGGYTF
TGTGCCAGCAGTCCCGGACAGGAAGGGGGCTACACCTTC
>NA|TRBJ2-1|TRBV19|TRBD2
CASSIVGTSVDEQFF
TGTGCCAGTAGTATAGTGGGGACTAGCGTCGATGAGCAGTTCTTC
>medium-sized|TRBJ1-5|TRBV30|NA
CAWKGMGSGNQPQHF
TGTGCCTGGAAAGGGATGGGCAGTGGCAATCAGCCCCAGCATTTT
>NA|TRBJ2-5|TRBV20-1|TRBD2
CSARDRWRGSQETQYF
TGCAGTGCTAGAGATCGTTGGCGGGGGTCCCAAGAGACCCAGTACTTC
>NA|TRBJ2-5|TRBV19|TRBD1
CASSIAGGAGETQYF
TGTGCCAGTAGTATAGCAGGGGGTGCCGGAGAGACCCAGTACTTC
>once|TRBJ2-3|TRBV2|TRBD2
CASSELAGTDTQYF
TGTGCCAGCAGTGAACTAGCGGGCACAGATACGCAGTATTTT
>NA|TRBJ2-1|TRBV7-2|TRBD1
CASSLYPWTGAYNEQFF
TGTGCCAGCAGCTTATACCCGTGGACAGGGGCATACAATGAGCAGTTCTTC
>NA|TRBJ1-2|TRBV10-1|NA
CASLPWGNYGYTF
TGCGCCAGCCTCCCGTGGGGTAACTATGGCTACACCTTC